The clone carrying this T cell receptor beta chain was seen ten or more times. The antigen remains unidentified. These data come from a study of regulatory T cells in long-lasting Graves disease. V lost 0 bases to trimming and J lost 0 bases, with 9 bases between them. The CDR3 consists of 15 residues. Germline V gene sequence: CDR1 SGHRS, CDR2 YFSETQ. Regarding time point: newly diagnosed GD, antithyroid drugs for less than 3 months. TCR sequences were obtained from RNA taken from PBMCs. Broader study findings: Persistent Graves' cases showed lower TCR diversity than newly diagnosed cases.

Both iRepertoire HTBI primers and Arm-PCR of CDR3 regions were used to build the TCR beta libraries. Original analysis: Sample data revealed fewer than 70 TRBV and over twelve TRBJ segments. Using its own MiXCR run on the multiplex PCR reads, TCRdb lists one record per CDR3 protein. The V and J calls follow TCRdb's processing rather than the paper's. The data show around 450,000 distinct CDR3 sequences, roughly 15% seen once. In addition, the sample was reused for a study of T cells in Graves' hyperthyroidism and ophthalmopathy.

The TCR originated in a middle-aged woman with Graves disease. This chain uses TRBV5-1 with TRBJ1-1; no clear D. The material was peripheral blood mononuclear cells (PBMCs), obtained at new diagnosis, from a patient treated with antithyroid drugs. Here the CDR3 reads CASSLDRAMNTEAFF. As DNA, the CDR3 is TGCGCCAGCAGCTTGGATAGGGCGATGAACACTGAAGCTTTCTTT.